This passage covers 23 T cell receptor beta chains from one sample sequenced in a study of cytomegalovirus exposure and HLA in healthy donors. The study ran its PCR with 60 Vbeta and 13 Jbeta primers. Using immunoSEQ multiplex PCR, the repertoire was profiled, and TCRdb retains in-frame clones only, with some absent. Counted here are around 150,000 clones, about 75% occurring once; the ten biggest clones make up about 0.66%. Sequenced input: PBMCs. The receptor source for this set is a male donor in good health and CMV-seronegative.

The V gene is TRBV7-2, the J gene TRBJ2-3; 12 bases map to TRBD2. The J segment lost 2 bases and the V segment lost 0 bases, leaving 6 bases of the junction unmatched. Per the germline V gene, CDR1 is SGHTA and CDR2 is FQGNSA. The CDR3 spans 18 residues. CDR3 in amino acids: CASSLAASGRGITDTQYF. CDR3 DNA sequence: TGTGCCAGCAGCTTAGCGGCTAGCGGGAGGGGAATCACAGATACGCAGTATTTT. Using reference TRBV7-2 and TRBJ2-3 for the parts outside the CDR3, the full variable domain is GAGVSQSPSNKVTEKGKDVELRCDPISGHTALYWYRQSLGQGLEFLIYFQGNSAPDKSGLPSDRFSAERTGGSVSTLTIQRTQQEDSAVYLCASSLAASGRGITDTQYFGPGTRLTVL.

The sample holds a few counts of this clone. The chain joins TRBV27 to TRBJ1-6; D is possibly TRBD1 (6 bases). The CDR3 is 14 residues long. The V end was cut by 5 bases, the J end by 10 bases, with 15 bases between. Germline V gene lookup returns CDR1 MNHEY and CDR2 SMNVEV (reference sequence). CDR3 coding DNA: TGTGCCAGCAGTCCGGACAGTTTGAGATCACCCCTCCACTTT. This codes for CASSPDSLRSPLHF.

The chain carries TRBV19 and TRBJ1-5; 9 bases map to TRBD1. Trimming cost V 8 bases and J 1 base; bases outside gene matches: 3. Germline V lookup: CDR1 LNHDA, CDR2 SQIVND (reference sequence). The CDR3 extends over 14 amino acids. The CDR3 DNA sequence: TGTGCCAGTGGACAGGGGTTGAGCAATCAGCCCCAGCATTTT. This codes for CASGQGLSNQPQHF.

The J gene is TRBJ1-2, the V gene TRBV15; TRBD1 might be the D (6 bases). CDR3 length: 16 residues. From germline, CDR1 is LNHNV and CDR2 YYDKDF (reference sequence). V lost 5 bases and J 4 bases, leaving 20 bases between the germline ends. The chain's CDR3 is CATSGNPGRGFYGYTF. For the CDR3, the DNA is TGTGCCACCAGCGGAAATCCAGGGAGGGGGTTCTATGGCTACACCTTC.

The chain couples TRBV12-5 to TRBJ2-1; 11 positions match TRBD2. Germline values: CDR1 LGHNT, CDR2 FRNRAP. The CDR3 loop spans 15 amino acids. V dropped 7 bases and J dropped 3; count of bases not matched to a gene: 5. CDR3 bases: TGTGCTAGTGCCAGTCTAGCGGGAGGCTACAATGAGCAGTTCTTC. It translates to CASASLAGGYNEQFF.

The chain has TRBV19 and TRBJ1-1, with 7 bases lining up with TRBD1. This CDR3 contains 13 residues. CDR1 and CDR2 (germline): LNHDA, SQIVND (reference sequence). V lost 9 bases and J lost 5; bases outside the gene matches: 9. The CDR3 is CASRRGPWTEAFF. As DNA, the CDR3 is TGTGCCAGCCGAAGGGGGCCGTGGACTGAAGCTTTCTTT. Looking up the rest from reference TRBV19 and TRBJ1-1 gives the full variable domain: DGGITQSPKYLFRKEGQNVTLSCEQNLNHDAMYWYRQDPGQGLRLIYYSQIVNDFQKGDIAEGYSVSREKKESFPLTVTSAQKNPTAFYLCASRRGPWTEAFFGQGTRLTVV.

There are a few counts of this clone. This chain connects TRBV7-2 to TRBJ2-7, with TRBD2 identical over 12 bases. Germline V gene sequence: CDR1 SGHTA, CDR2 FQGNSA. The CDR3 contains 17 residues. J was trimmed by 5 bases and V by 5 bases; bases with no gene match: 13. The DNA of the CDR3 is TGTGCCAGCAGCCTATCTAGCGGGGGGGCCAAGTCCCACGAGCAGTACTTC. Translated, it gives CASSLSSGGAKSHEQYF.

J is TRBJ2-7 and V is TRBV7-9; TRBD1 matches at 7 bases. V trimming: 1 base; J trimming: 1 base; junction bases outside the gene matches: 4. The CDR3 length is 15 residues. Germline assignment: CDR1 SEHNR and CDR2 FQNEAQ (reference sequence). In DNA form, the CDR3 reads TGTGCCAGCAGCTTAGGGCAGGGGGTGTCCTACGAGCAGTACTTC. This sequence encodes CASSLGQGVSYEQYF.

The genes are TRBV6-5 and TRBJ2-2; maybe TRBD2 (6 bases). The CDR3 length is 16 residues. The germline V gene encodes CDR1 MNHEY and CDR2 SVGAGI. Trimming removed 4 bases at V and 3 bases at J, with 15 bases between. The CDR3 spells CASSSPAAGYTGELFF. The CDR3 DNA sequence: TGTGCCAGCAGTTCCCCCGCGGCGGGATACACCGGGGAGCTGTTTTTT.

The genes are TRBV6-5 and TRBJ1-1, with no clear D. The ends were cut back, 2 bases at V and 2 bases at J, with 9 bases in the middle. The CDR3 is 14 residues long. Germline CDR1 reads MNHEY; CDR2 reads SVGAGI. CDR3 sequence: CASSYVAPNTEAFF. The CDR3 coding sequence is TGTGCCAGCAGTTACGTGGCCCCAAACACTGAAGCTTTCTTT.

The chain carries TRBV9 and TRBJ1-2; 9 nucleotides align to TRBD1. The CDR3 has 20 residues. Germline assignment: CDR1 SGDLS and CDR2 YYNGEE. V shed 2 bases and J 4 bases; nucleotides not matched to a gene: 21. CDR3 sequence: CASSVSGTGFEGSAFYGYTF. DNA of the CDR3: TGTGCCAGCAGCGTGTCCGGGACAGGGTTCGAGGGTAGCGCCTTCTATGGCTACACCTTC. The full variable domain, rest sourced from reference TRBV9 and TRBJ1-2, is DSGVTQTPKHLITATGQRVTLRCSPRSGDLSVYWYQQSLDQGLQFLIQYYNGEERAKGNILERFSAQQFPDLHSELNLSSLELGDSALYFCASSVSGTGFEGSAFYGYTFGSGTRLTVV.

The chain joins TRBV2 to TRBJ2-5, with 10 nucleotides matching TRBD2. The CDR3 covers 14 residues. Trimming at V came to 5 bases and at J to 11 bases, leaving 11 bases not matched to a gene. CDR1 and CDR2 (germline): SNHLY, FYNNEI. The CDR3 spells CASSSLAGVVEQYF. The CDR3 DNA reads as TGTGCCAGCAGTAGCCTAGCGGGGGTGGTGGAGCAGTACTTC.

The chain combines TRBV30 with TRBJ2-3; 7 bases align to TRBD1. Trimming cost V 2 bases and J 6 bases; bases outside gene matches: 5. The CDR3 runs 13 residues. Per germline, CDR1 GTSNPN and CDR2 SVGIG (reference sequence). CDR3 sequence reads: CAWSMTGPDTQYF. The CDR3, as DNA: TGTGCCTGGAGTATGACAGGGCCGGATACGCAGTATTTT.

The CDR3 DNA sequence: TGTGCCAGCAGTCTTTATAGGGGAGGTGGCCCTGAAGCTTTCTTT. Its protein is CASSLYRGGGPEAFF. V usage is TRBV27 and J usage is TRBJ1-1; weak D call: TRBD1 (5 bases). The CDR3 is made up of 15 amino acids. V gave up 5 bases and J gave up 6 bases, with 19 bases separating them. The V gene's germline CDR1 is MNHEY and CDR2 SMNVEV (reference sequence).

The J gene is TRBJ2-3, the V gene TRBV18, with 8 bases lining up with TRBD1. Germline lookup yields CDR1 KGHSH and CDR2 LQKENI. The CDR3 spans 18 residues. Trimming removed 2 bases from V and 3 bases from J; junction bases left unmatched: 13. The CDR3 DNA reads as TGTGCCAGCTCACCAACCCAGTGGGGCAGGGGGCTGACAGATACGCAGTATTTT. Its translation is CASSPTQWGRGLTDTQYF.

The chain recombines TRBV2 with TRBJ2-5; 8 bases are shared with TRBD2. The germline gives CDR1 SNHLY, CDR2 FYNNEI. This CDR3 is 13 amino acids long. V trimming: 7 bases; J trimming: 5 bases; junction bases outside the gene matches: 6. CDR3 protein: CASNREGIETQYF. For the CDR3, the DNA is TGTGCCAGCAACCGGGAGGGGATCGAGACCCAGTACTTC.

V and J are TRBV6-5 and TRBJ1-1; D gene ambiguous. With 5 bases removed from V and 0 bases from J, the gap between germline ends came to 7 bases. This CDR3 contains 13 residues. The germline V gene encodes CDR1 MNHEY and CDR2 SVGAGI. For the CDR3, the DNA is TGTGCCAGCAGTCTAAACCTGAACACTGAAGCTTTCTTT. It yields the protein CASSLNLNTEAFF.

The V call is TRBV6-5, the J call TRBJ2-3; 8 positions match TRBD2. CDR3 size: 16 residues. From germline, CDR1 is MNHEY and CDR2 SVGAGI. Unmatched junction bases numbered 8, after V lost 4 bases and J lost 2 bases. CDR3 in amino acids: CASSSRGGPFTDTQYF. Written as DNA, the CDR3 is TGTGCCAGCAGTTCCCGCGGGGGGCCCTTCACAGATACGCAGTATTTT.

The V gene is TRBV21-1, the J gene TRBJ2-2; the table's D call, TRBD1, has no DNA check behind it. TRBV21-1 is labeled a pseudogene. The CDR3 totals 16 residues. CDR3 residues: CASSKTRRGLTGELFF. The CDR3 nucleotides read TGTGCCAGCAGCAAAACGCGCAGGGGGTTAACCGGGGAGCTGTTTTTT.

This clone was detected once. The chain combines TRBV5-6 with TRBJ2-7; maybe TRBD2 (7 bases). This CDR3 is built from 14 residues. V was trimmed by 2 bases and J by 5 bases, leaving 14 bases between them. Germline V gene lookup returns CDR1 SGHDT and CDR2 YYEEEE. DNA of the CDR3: TGTGCCAGCAGCTTTGAGGGGGGGCCCCACGAGCAGTACTTC. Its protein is CASSFEGGPHEQYF.

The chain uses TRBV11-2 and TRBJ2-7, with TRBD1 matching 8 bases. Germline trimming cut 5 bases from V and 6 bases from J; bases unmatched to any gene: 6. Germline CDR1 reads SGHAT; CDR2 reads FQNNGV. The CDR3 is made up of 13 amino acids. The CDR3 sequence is CASSPLTGGEQYF. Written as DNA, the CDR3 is TGTGCCAGCAGCCCCTTAACAGGGGGCGAGCAGTACTTC.

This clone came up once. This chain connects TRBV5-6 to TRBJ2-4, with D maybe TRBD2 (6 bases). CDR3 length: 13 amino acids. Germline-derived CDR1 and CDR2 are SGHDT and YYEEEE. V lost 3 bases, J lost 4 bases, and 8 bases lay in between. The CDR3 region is CASSSGLKNIQYF. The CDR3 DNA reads TGTGCCAGCAGCTCGGGACTTAAAAACATTCAGTACTTC. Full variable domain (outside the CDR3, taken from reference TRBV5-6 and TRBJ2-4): DAGVTQSPTHLIKTRGQQVTLRCSPKSGHDTVSWYQQALGQGPQFIFQYYEEEERQRGNFPDRFSGHQFPNYSSELNVNALLLGDSALYLCASSSGLKNIQYFGAGTRLSVL.

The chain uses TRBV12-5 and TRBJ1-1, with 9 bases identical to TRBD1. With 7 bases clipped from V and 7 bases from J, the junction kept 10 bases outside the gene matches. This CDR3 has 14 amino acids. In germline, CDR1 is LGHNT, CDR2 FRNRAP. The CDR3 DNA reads TGTGCTAGTGCCGTAGACAGGGGGTTTGGTGAAGCTTTCTTT. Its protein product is CASAVDRGFGEAFF.